The rows below give T cell receptor beta chains drawn from one sample of a study of T cells in localized non-small cell lung cancer. Generated by immunoSEQ multiplex PCR, the TCRdb table keeps only in-frame clones and is missing some. The sample contains tens of thousands of clones, roughly 88% of which appear only once. Material: peripheral blood, obtained before any cancer treatment. The receptors were gathered from a male donor at least 60 years old with stage III squamous cell lung carcinoma. CDR3s leave out the opening cysteine and the closing phenylalanine or tryptophan. The D gene is left open where the match is weak. Clone sizes are given selectively: once, few, many, or a class where the clone is expanded.

J | D | size | V | CDR3
TRBJ1-5 | - | - | TRBV16 | ASSQDGSNQPQH
TRBJ2-1 | TRBD2 | - | TRBV5-6 | ASSAMSGLAGGEQF
TRBJ2-2 | - | - | TRBV5-1 | ASSVGLETGELF
TRBJ2-7 | - | - | TRBV28 | ASKGSATLDYEQY
TRBJ2-1 | TRBD1 | - | TRBV28 | ATTLTGTGVNNEQF
TRBJ2-4 | TRBD1 | - | TRBV14 | ASSHDRVHIQY
TRBJ1-5 | TRBD1 | - | TRBV29-1 | SVAGQDNQPQH
TRBJ2-7 | TRBD2 | few | TRBV27 | ASSSRGEIDEQY
TRBJ1-4 | - | - | TRBV7-7 | ASSLQGTNEKLF
TRBJ2-1 | - | - | TRBV30 | AWMLGRSYNEQF
TRBJ1-4 | - | once | TRBV5-1 | ASSLGGATNEKLF
TRBJ1-1 | - | - | TRBV6-4 | ASSLIGAF
TRBJ1-4 | - | - | TRBV6-5 | ASRGRDEKLF
TRBJ2-7 | - | - | TRBV19 | ASRGEPGRGPDEQY
TRBJ2-1 | - | once | TRBV19 | ASSRQVNEQF
TRBJ1-2 | - | once | TRBV29-1 | SVMGGDGYT
TRBJ1-6 | TRBD1 | - | TRBV28 | ASSAWTGRTRSPLH
TRBJ2-7 | TRBD2 | medium-sized | TRBV5-1 | ASSPGGTTHVEQY
TRBJ2-3 | - | - | TRBV9 | ASSVTQRAFTDTQY
TRBJ1-3 | - | - | TRBV4-1 | ASSQDPPGGNTIY
TRBJ2-5 | TRBD2 | large | TRBV2 | ASSGLAAQETQY
TRBJ2-1 | TRBD2 | - | TRBV6-4 | ASSDSPLAGAYNEQF
TRBJ1-5 | - | - | TRBV6-6 | ASKPRGDQPQH
TRBJ2-5 | TRBD2 | - | TRBV27 | ASSSGRAGETQY
TRBJ2-3 | TRBD2 | once | TRBV19 | ASSTPFGGAADTQY
TRBJ1-1 | - | - | TRBV29-1 | SVGVGGLDTEAF
TRBJ1-3 | TRBD1 | - | TRBV5-6 | ASSLGTGTVGNTIY
TRBJ2-3 | TRBD2 | - | TRBV2 | ASSEAGVSTDTQY
TRBJ2-7 | - | - | TRBV11-2 | ASSHVSSYEQY
TRBJ1-5 | - | once | TRBV5-4 | ASSSGNQPQH
TRBJ2-1 | TRBD2 | - | TRBV5-4 | ASSLGSPGLAGDEQF
TRBJ2-7 | - | - | TRBV7-2 | ASSFEGLGLYEQY
TRBJ1-2 | - | - | TRBV5-5 | ASSLAQGDGYT
TRBJ1-2 | TRBD1 | - | TRBV28 | ASRRPGTGGGGYT
TRBJ2-7 | - | once | TRBV18 | ASSPPSTRGEQY
TRBJ2-3 | - | - | TRBV5-1 | ASSLQGDTQY
TRBJ1-1 | - | - | TRBV7-9 | ASSLVQDTEAF
TRBJ1-1 | - | few | TRBV20-1 | SASGDAEAF
TRBJ2-3 | TRBD1 | - | TRBV18 | ASSPPRGLDTQY
TRBJ2-7 | - | - | TRBV6-5 | ASRSGVYEQY
TRBJ1-3 | - | - | TRBV9 | ASSATGIAGNTIY
TRBJ2-5 | - | - | TRBV27 | ASRGLANQETQY